A selection of T cell receptor beta chains follows, all from one sample in a study of blood T cells in healthy people across ages. TCRdb used MiXCR to reprocess the 5' RACE reads, holding one entry per CDR3 protein. This sample has 700,000 to 950,000 distinct CDR3 sequences; more than 45% occur once, and the top ten carry roughly 22%. The sample was blood. These receptors all stem from a man aged 25 to 45 in good health. Both conserved end residues are part of each CDR3. A D gene is named only where the DNA matches it firmly. Size is stated for part of the rows, as once, few or many counts, or as a class when the clone is expanded.

D gene: -; J gene: TRBJ2-1; V gene: TRBV20-1; clone size: -; CDR3 protein: CSARVGRAGKEETQFF; CDR3 DNA: TGCAGTGCTAGGGTGGGTAGAGCAGGGAAAGAAGAGACCCAGTTCTTC
D gene: TRBD2; J gene: TRBJ2-1; V gene: TRBV6-6; clone size: -; CDR3 protein: CASSYSLLAGANEQFF; CDR3 DNA: TGTGCCAGCAGTTACTCGTTACTAGCGGGGGCGAATGAGCAGTTCTTC
D gene: TRBD2; J gene: TRBJ2-3; V gene: TRBV6-2/TRBV6-3; clone size: -; CDR3 protein: CASSYGRGAGEDTQYF; CDR3 DNA: TGTGCCAGCAGTTACGGGCGGGGGGCAGGAGAAGATACGCAGTATTTT
D gene: TRBD2; J gene: TRBJ2-1; V gene: TRBV5-1; clone size: few; CDR3 protein: CASSLRPSGDTYNEQFF; CDR3 DNA: TGCGCCAGCAGCTTGAGGCCTAGCGGGGACACCTACAATGAGCAGTTCTTC
D gene: -; J gene: TRBJ2-1; V gene: TRBV20-1; clone size: -; CDR3 protein: CSARAKEWSSEQFF; CDR3 DNA: TGCAGTGCTAGAGCAAAGGAATGGTCGAGTGAGCAGTTCTTC
D gene: -; J gene: TRBJ2-7; V gene: TRBV28; clone size: -; CDR3 protein: CASSLPGRGLPYEQYF; CDR3 DNA: TGTGCCAGCAGTTTACCGGGACGGGGTCTGCCCTACGAGCAGTACTTC
D gene: TRBD1; J gene: TRBJ2-7; V gene: TRBV5-1; clone size: few; CDR3 protein: CASSLAGTDYEQYF; CDR3 DNA: TGCGCCAGCAGCTTGGCTGGGACAGACTACGAGCAGTACTTC
D gene: -; J gene: TRBJ2-1; V gene: TRBV5-1; clone size: -; CDR3 protein: CASSLIGGLSYNEQFF; CDR3 DNA: TGCGCCAGCAGCTTGATCGGGGGCCTCTCCTACAATGAGCAGTTCTTC
D gene: -; J gene: TRBJ2-7; V gene: TRBV6-2/TRBV6-3; clone size: many; CDR3 protein: CASSKTGRPYEQYF; CDR3 DNA: TGTGCCAGCAGTAAGACAGGGAGGCCTTACGAGCAGTACTTC
D gene: -; J gene: TRBJ2-7; V gene: TRBV4-2; clone size: -; CDR3 protein: CASRGRPPVNEQYF; CDR3 DNA: TGTGCCAGCAGAGGGCGCCCACCGGTCAACGAGCAGTACTTC
D gene: -; J gene: TRBJ1-2; V gene: TRBV6-1; clone size: -; CDR3 protein: CASKDGPSLGYTF; CDR3 DNA: TGTGCCAGCAAAGACGGACCCTCGTTGGGCTACACCTTC
D gene: -; J gene: TRBJ1-2; V gene: TRBV20-1; clone size: -; CDR3 protein: CSASGVFGYTF; CDR3 DNA: TGCAGTGCTTCAGGGGTTTTCGGCTACACCTTC
D gene: TRBD2; J gene: TRBJ2-1; V gene: TRBV7-2; clone size: -; CDR3 protein: CASSLRTSVSYNEQFF; CDR3 DNA: TGTGCCAGCAGCCTGAGGACTAGCGTCTCCTACAATGAGCAGTTCTTC
D gene: -; J gene: TRBJ2-3; V gene: TRBV15; clone size: -; CDR3 protein: CATRFAGRDTQYF; CDR3 DNA: TGTGCCACCAGGTTCGCAGGGAGAGATACGCAGTATTTT
D gene: TRBD1; J gene: TRBJ1-4; V gene: TRBV9; clone size: -; CDR3 protein: CASSGTGSNEKLFF; CDR3 DNA: TGTGCCAGCAGCGGGACAGGGTCTAATGAAAAACTGTTTTTT